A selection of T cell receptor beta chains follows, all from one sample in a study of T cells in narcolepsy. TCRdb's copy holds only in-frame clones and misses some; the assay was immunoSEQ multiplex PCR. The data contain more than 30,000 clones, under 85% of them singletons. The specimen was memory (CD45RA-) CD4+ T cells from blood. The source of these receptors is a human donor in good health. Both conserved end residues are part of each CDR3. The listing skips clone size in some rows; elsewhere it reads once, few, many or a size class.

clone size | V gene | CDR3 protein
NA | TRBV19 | CASSTRDLSGELFF
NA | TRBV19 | CASAWGQGKSPLHF
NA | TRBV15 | CATSRSQGRGNSPLHF
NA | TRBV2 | CASRPTGDGEAFF
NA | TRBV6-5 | CASSFTGGDGNQPQHF
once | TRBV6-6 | CASSYGTGNTEAFF
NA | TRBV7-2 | CASSLGGWGNEQYF
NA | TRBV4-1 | CASSLSVGTSVETQYF
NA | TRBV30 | CAWTGVRVSTEAFF
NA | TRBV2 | CASSEEGSSGQFF
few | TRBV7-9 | CASSLNPGRGEYGYTF
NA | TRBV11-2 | CASSLAGQGRTEAFF
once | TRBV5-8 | CASSIQGARTDTQYF
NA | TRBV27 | CASAKRTVNTEAFF
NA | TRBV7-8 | CASSLARGGEAFF
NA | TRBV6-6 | CASSYPGRPYEQYF
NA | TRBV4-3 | CASSQWLNYGYTF
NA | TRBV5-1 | CASSLGTVNADTQYF
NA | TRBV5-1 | CASSSLAAFDETQYF
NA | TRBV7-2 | CASSSKSGGYNEQFF
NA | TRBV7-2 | CASSRRDGQPQHF
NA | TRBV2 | CASSPGTLSPEQYF
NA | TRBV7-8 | CASSFSGGSSGNTIYF
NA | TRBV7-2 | CASSVGADNQPQHF
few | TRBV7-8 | CASSSWTGVNTEAFF
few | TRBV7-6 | CASSLEVGMEQFF
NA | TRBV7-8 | CASSFRTENTEAFF